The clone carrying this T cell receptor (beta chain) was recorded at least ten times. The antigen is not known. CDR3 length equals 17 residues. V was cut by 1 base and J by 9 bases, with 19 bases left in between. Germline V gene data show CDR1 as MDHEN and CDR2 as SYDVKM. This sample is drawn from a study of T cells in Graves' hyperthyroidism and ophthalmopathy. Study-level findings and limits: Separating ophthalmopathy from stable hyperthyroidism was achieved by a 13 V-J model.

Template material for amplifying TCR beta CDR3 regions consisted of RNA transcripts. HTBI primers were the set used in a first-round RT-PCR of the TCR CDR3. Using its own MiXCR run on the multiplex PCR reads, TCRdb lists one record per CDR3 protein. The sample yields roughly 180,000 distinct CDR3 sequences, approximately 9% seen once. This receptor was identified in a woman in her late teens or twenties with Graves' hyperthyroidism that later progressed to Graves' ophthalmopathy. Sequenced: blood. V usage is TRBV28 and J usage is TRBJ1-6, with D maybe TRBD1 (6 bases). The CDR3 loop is CASSLLLNVQGSSPLHF. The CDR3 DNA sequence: TGTGCCAGCAGTTTATTACTTAACGTACAGGGTAGTTCACCCCTCCACTTT.